Shown below are 31 T cell receptor beta chains from a single sample sequenced in a study of cytomegalovirus exposure and HLA in healthy donors. Primers: 60 Vbeta forward and 13 Jbeta reverse. The method was immunoSEQ multiplex PCR; TCRdb's version includes in-frame clones alone and lacks a portion of them. The sample holds about 190,000 clones, almost 85% seen once. Material: PBMCs. The receptors shown here come from a boy aged 5-17 years in good health and CMV-seronegative.

The chain recombines TRBV7-9 with TRBJ1-3; no clear D. Germline V gene lookup returns CDR1 SEHNR and CDR2 FQNEAQ (reference sequence). V was trimmed by 6 bases and J by 0 bases, leaving 12 bases between them. This CDR3 is 15 amino acids long. The CDR3 reads CASSLSTLSGNTIYF. Written as DNA, the CDR3 is TGTGCCAGCAGTCTTAGTACGCTCTCTGGAAACACCATATATTTT.

The rearrangement uses TRBV6-6 and TRBJ1-1; TRBD1 might be the D (6 bases). The CDR3 is 15 residues long. Germline V CDR1 and CDR2: MNHNY, SVGAGI (reference sequence). V was pared by 10 bases and J by 2 bases, with 20 bases between. The chain's CDR3 is CAISDQGPQNTEAFF. CDR3 bases: TGTGCCATCTCCGACCAGGGGCCTCAAAACACTGAAGCTTTCTTT.

This chain joins TRBV2 and TRBJ1-6; TRBD1 matches at 7 bases. There are 14 residues in the CDR3. The germline gives CDR1 SNHLY, CDR2 FYNNEI. J gave up 2 bases and V 9 bases, and 4 bases lay outside the gene matches. The CDR3 nucleotides read TGTGCCAGTTCTACAGGGGCCTATAATTCACCCCTCCACTTT. Amino acids: CASSTGAYNSPLHF.

This chain uses TRBV20-1 with TRBJ2-3; D is undetermined. Trimming cost V 8 bases and J 10 bases, with 7 bases left between them. From germline, CDR1 is DFQATT and CDR2 SNEGSKA (reference sequence). This CDR3 region has 8 residues. CDR3 amino acids: CSPSPQYF. CDR3 in DNA: TGCAGTCCCTCCCCGCAGTATTTT.

This clone was counted a single time. This chain links TRBV7-9 with TRBJ2-2; D is ambiguous. Deletions cut 6 bases from V and 5 bases from J, with 19 bases between. Germline V gene sequence: CDR1 SEHNR, CDR2 FQNEAQ (reference sequence). This CDR3 region has 16 residues. The CDR3 protein is CASRSSDRRFTGELFF. DNA for the CDR3: TGTGCCAGCAGAAGTAGTGATCGGCGGTTTACCGGGGAGCTGTTTTTT. The entire variable domain, with the rest obtained from reference TRBV7-9 and TRBJ2-2, is as follows: DTGVSQNPRHKITKRGQNVTFRCDPISEHNRLYWYRQTLGQGPEFLTYFQNEAQLEKSRLLSDRFSAERPKGSFSTLEIQRTEQGDSAMYLCASRSSDRRFTGELFFGEGSRLTVL.

This chain uses TRBV5-6 with TRBJ2-5; D uncertain. Looked up from germline, CDR1 is SGHDT and CDR2 is YYEEEE. V dropped 2 bases and J dropped 0 bases, with 11 bases sitting between them. The CDR3 runs to 15 residues. The CDR3 DNA sequence: TGTGCCAGCAGCTTCAGTCCGACAAACCAAGAGACCCAGTACTTC. Translated: CASSFSPTNQETQYF.

The chain uses TRBV5-4 and TRBJ2-5, with D perhaps TRBD2 (6 bases). V lost 3 bases, J lost 4 bases, and 16 bases lay in between. Germline-derived CDR1 and CDR2 are SGHNT and YYREEE (reference sequence). This CDR3 is 15 amino acids long. The CDR3 region is CASSSPQTRGETQYF. Here the CDR3 DNA reads TGTGCCAGCAGCTCCCCTCAGACTAGAGGAGAGACCCAGTACTTC.

This sequence joins TRBV28 and TRBJ1-5, with 7 bases identical to TRBD1. V was clipped by 2 bases and J by 3 bases; unmatched bases: 7. The germline gives CDR1 MDHEN, CDR2 SYDVKM. CDR3 size: 16 residues. In DNA form, the CDR3 reads TGTGCCAGCAGTTTACCGCGGGACAGCATCAATCAGCCCCAGCATTTT. Residues: CASSLPRDSINQPQHF.

The genes are TRBV7-2 and TRBJ2-3; D is uncertain. This CDR3 contains 17 residues. With 4 bases removed from V and 5 bases from J, the gap between germline ends came to 22 bases. The germline V gene encodes CDR1 SGHTA and CDR2 FQGNSA. CDR3 DNA sequence: TGTGCCAGCAGCTCATCGGCCGGAAGACTCCGGAGAGATACGCAGTATTTT. As protein: CASSSSAGRLRRDTQYF.

In this sample, this clone turned up a few times. This chain joins TRBV7-9 and TRBJ1-2; 7 bases are a match to TRBD1. The length of the CDR3 is 13 residues. The V segment lost 4 bases and the J segment 8 bases; nucleotides outside the gene matches: 7. Germline-derived CDR1 and CDR2 are SEHNR and FQNEAQ (reference sequence). CDR3 sequence: CASSSGQVGGYTF. The CDR3 coding sequence is TGTGCCAGCAGCTCCGGACAGGTTGGAGGCTACACCTTC. Drawing the rest from reference TRBV7-9 and TRBJ1-2, the complete variable domain is DTGVSQNPRHKITKRGQNVTFRCDPISEHNRLYWYRQTLGQGPEFLTYFQNEAQLEKSRLLSDRFSAERPKGSFSTLEIQRTEQGDSAMYLCASSSGQVGGYTFGSGTRLTVV.

This clone appeared a single time. The chain links TRBV28 to TRBJ2-2; tentatively, D is TRBD2 (5 bases). V was clipped by 6 bases and J by 1 base, with 9 bases between them. The CDR3 has 14 residues. Per the germline V gene, CDR1 is MDHEN and CDR2 is SYDVKM. CDR3: CASRLRENTGELFF. DNA of the CDR3: TGTGCCAGCAGACTCCGGGAGAACACCGGGGAGCTGTTTTTT.

The V and J genes are TRBV5-1 and TRBJ2-7; 9 bases map to TRBD1. Germline CDR1 SGHRS, CDR2 YFSETQ. After removal of 4 bases from V and 6 bases from J, the junction contained 8 bases not matched to a gene. This CDR3 region has 14 residues. The CDR3 DNA sequence: TGCGCCAGCAGCGAGGGACAGGGAAGGGCCGAGCAGTACTTC. Translation: CASSEGQGRAEQYF.

This chain links TRBV5-5 with TRBJ2-1, with D uncertain. The CDR3 runs 15 residues. V was shortened by 4 bases and J by 6 bases, with 17 bases between the two germline ends. CDR1 and CDR2 (germline): SGHKS, YYEKEE (reference sequence). CDR3 amino acids: CASSAYSQSTNEQFF. The CDR3 coding sequence is TGTGCCAGCAGCGCCTACTCCCAAAGTACCAATGAGCAGTTCTTC.

CDR3 sequence reads: CASSQIPAGVGTDTQYF. For the CDR3, the DNA is TGTGCCAGCAGCCAAATTCCAGCGGGAGTGGGCACAGATACGCAGTATTTT. This rearrangement joins TRBV14 to TRBJ2-3; 8 bases are a match to TRBD2. With 2 bases clipped from V and 1 base from J, the junction kept 8 bases outside the gene matches. This CDR3 is built from 17 residues. The germline V gene has CDR1 SGHDN and CDR2 FVKESK.

This sequence joins TRBV28 and TRBJ2-5, with 13 bases aligning to TRBD2. In germline, CDR1 is MDHEN, CDR2 SYDVKM. V shed 5 bases, J shed 2 bases, and the junction held 14 bases outside the gene matches. The length of the CDR3 is 19 residues. This chain's CDR3 is CASSISPGTSGVLQETQYF. CDR3 DNA: TGTGCCAGCAGTATCTCCCCCGGGACTAGCGGGGTCCTTCAAGAGACCCAGTACTTC. Based on the CDR3 plus reference TRBV28 and TRBJ2-5, the full variable domain is DVKVTQSSRYLVKRTGEKVFLECVQDMDHENMFWYRQDPGLGLRLIYFSYDVKMKEKGDIPEGYSVSREKKERFSLILESASTNQTSMYLCASSISPGTSGVLQETQYFGPGTRLLVL.

The chain is built from TRBV4-1 and TRBJ1-4; 8 nucleotides match TRBD1. Germline V gives CDR1 MGHRA, CDR2 YSYEKL. V gave up 5 bases and J gave up 7 bases; unmatched junction bases: 9. There are 15 residues in the CDR3. CDR3 loop: CASSFPTGVVEKLFF. In DNA, the CDR3 is TGCGCCAGCAGCTTTCCGACAGGGGTGGTTGAAAAACTGTTTTTT.

The chain is built from TRBV7-6 and TRBJ2-7, with D maybe TRBD2 (5 bases). The CDR3 contains 11 residues. Trimming took 5 bases from V and 5 from J, leaving 7 bases between them. CDR1 is SGHVS, CDR2 FNYEAQ, per germline. CDR3 in amino acids: CASSPGDEQYF. CDR3 coding DNA: TGTGCCAGCAGCCCCGGGGACGAGCAGTACTTC.

The table lists this clone with a count of one. V usage is TRBV5-1 and J usage is TRBJ1-5; D uncertain. The CDR3 has 15 amino acids. Per germline, CDR1 SGHRS and CDR2 YFSETQ. V lost 0 bases and J 7 bases, leaving 14 bases between the germline ends. The CDR3: CASSLDYDPRQPQHF. CDR3 nucleotide sequence: TGCGCCAGCAGCTTGGACTATGATCCGCGCCAGCCCCAGCATTTT.

The V gene is TRBV4-1, the J gene TRBJ2-6, with 9 bases lining up with TRBD1. The CDR3 covers 19 residues. CDR1 MGHRA and CDR2 YSYEKL come from the germline V gene. The V and J ends lost 6 bases and 0 bases, in that order; junction bases with no gene match: 12. The CDR3 region has the DNA TGCGCCAGCAGAGTATCTCCGGGACAGGGAGGCTCTGGGGCCAACGTCCTGACTTTC. Protein sequence: CASRVSPGQGGSGANVLTF.

The chain couples TRBV29-1 to TRBJ2-7, with 9 positions matching TRBD1. Germline lookup yields CDR1 SQVTM and CDR2 ANQGSEA. Trimming cost V 4 bases and J 1 base; bases outside gene matches: 5. The CDR3 has 14 amino acids. The CDR3 DNA reads as TGCAGCGTTGGGTGGGGGACAGGGTCCTACGAGCAGTACTTC. This gives the protein CSVGWGTGSYEQYF.

V is TRBV7-6 and J is TRBJ2-2; TRBD1 matches at 8 bases. The germline CDR1 and CDR2 sequences are SGHVS and FNYEAQ. This CDR3 is 18 amino acids long. V trimming: 3 bases; J trimming: 4 bases; junction bases outside the gene matches: 13. The CDR3 DNA sequence: TGTGCCAGCAGCTTCAAGGACAGGGCCATTAGTAGCACCGGGGAGCTGTTTTTT. Translation gives CASSFKDRAISSTGELFF.

The genes are TRBV21-1 and TRBJ2-1; the table's D call of TRBD2 was not tested on the DNA. TRBV21-1 is a recognized pseudogene. This CDR3 is built from 16 residues. The CDR3 loop is CASSKRTSGRKNEQFF. CDR3 nucleotide sequence: TGTGCCAGCAGCAAAAGAACTAGCGGGAGGAAGAATGAGCAGTTCTTC.

V and J are TRBV7-9 and TRBJ1-2; D may be TRBD1 (5 bases). In germline, CDR1 is SEHNR, CDR2 FQNEAQ (reference sequence). The CDR3 runs to 14 residues. V shed 0 bases and J shed 4 bases, with 9 bases lying between them. CDR3 coding DNA: TGTGCCAGCAGCTTAGCGGGGGGAGGCTATGGCTACACCTTC. Protein sequence: CASSLAGGGYGYTF.

The chain recombines TRBV7-2 with TRBJ2-7; D may be TRBD2 (5 bases). Germline loops: CDR1 SGHTA, CDR2 FQGNSA. The CDR3 contains 14 residues. Trimming removed 4 bases at V and 0 bases at J, with 10 bases between. The CDR3 nucleotides are TGTGCCAGCAGCTACCGGACTGTCTCCTACGAGCAGTACTTC. This translates into CASSYRTVSYEQYF.

The DNA of the CDR3 is TGCGCCAGCAGACCACAGGGGGCTGGCAATGAGCAGTTCTTC. It yields the protein CASRPQGAGNEQFF. The V call is TRBV5-1, the J call TRBJ2-1; 9 nucleotides agree with TRBD1. The CDR3 spans 14 residues. Germline CDR1 SGHRS, CDR2 YFSETQ. Trimming at V came to 5 bases and at J to 6 bases, leaving 6 bases not matched to a gene.

This chain connects TRBV27 to TRBJ2-1, with D possibly TRBD1 on 5 matching bases. Per germline, CDR1 MNHEY and CDR2 SMNVEV (reference sequence). The germline V and J ends were trimmed by 3 bases and 1 base, with 7 bases remaining between them. The CDR3 runs to 14 residues. CDR3 coding DNA: TGTGCCAGCAGTTTTCAGGGTTCCTACAATGAGCAGTTCTTC. Amino acids: CASSFQGSYNEQFF.

This clone came up a few times. The genes are TRBV6-5 and TRBJ1-6; TRBD1 agrees at 9 bases. With V trimmed by 0 bases and J by 7 bases, 1 base remained unmatched. CDR3 size: 15 residues. CDR1 is MNHEY and CDR2 is SVGAGI in the germline V gene. The CDR3: CASSYSGTGNSPLHF. The CDR3 DNA sequence: TGTGCCAGCAGTTACTCCGGGACAGGGAATTCACCCCTCCACTTT.

The table lists this clone with a count of one. The genes are TRBV15 and TRBJ2-1; 8 bases agree with TRBD2. This CDR3 spans 16 amino acids. With 1 base clipped from V and 4 bases from J, the junction kept 6 bases outside the gene matches. Germline V gives CDR1 LNHNV, CDR2 YYDKDF (reference sequence). The CDR3: CATSRGSGKLYNEQFF. CDR3 in DNA: TGTGCCACCAGCAGAGGTAGCGGGAAGTTATACAATGAGCAGTTCTTC. The full variable domain, rest sourced from reference TRBV15 and TRBJ2-1, is DAMVIQNPRYQVTQFGKPVTLSCSQTLNHNVMYWYQQKSSQAPKLLFHYYDKDFNNEADTPDNFQSRRPNTSFCFLDIRSPGLGDTAMYLCATSRGSGKLYNEQFFGPGTRLTVL.

Points on this clone: Within the sample, other DNA sequences also encode this same CDR3. The gene calls are TRBV5-1 and TRBJ2-7; D is possibly TRBD1 (6 bases). CDR1 is SGHRS, CDR2 YFSETQ, per germline. The CDR3 runs 13 residues. V was pared by 2 bases and J by 4 bases, with 10 bases between. In DNA form, the CDR3 reads TGCGCCAGCAGCTTAGGACAGAGTTACGAGCAGTACTTC. Translation: CASSLGQSYEQYF.

The chain joins TRBV11-2 to TRBJ1-1; 7 positions agree with TRBD1. The V segment lost 5 bases and the J segment 5 bases; nucleotides outside the gene matches: 17. The CDR3 is 17 residues long. The germline CDR1 and CDR2 sequences are SGHAT and FQNNGV. This chain's CDR3 is CASSQWGQRLTQTEAFF. The CDR3, as DNA: TGTGCCAGCAGCCAATGGGGACAGCGACTTACCCAAACTGAAGCTTTCTTT.

This rearrangement joins TRBV11-3 to TRBJ1-4; D may be TRBD1 (6 bases). Germline CDR1 and CDR2: SGHNT and YENEEA. V lost 0 bases, J lost 3 bases, and 20 bases lay in between. This CDR3 is 19 amino acids long. The CDR3 region is CASSLDPNGQRLPNEKLFF. The CDR3 nucleotides are TGTGCCAGCAGCTTAGATCCGAACGGACAGAGACTCCCTAATGAAAAACTGTTTTTT.